The 2 T cell receptor beta chains reported below all come from one sample, sequenced in a study of blood T cell repertoires in COVID-19. Libraries were prepared by immunoSEQ multiplex PCR; TCRdb keeps only in-frame clonotypes and omits some of them. The sample shows over 90,000 clones, around 86% of them seen only once. The sample comprised peripheral blood. Receptor source: a woman in her sixties or seventies with acute or convalescent COVID-19.

This sequence joins TRBV13 and TRBJ1-4; TRBD1 aligns across 8 bases. J was trimmed by 4 bases and V by 5 bases; bases with no gene match: 9. The CDR3 totals 16 residues. CDR1 is PRHDT and CDR2 is FYEKMQ in the germline V gene (reference sequence). CDR3 loop: CASSNRTGLGNEKLFF. CDR3 nucleotide sequence: TGTGCCAGCAGCAATCGGACAGGGCTTGGTAATGAAAAACTGTTTTTT.

The chain uses TRBV18 and TRBJ1-5; D gene ambiguous. Trimming took off 6 bases at V and 0 bases at J, with 9 bases between the two ends. This CDR3 contains 14 residues. CDR1 and CDR2 from the germline V gene are KGHSH and LQKENI. The CDR3 reads CASSEGYSNQPQHF. In DNA, the CDR3 is TGTGCCAGCTCGGAGGGCTATAGCAATCAGCCCCAGCATTTT.